This T cell receptor (beta chain) is from a study of cytomegalovirus exposure and HLA in healthy donors. The PCR was carried out with 60 Vbeta primers and 13 Jbeta primers. Repertoires were generated with immunoSEQ multiplex PCR, while TCRdb's copy carries only in-frame clones and drops some. The sample table includes 35,000 to 50,000 clones. Germline V CDR1 and CDR2: SGHNT, YENEEA. This CDR3 region has 15 residues. V lost 5 bases and J lost 3; bases outside the gene matches: 6. This TCR was recovered from a woman aged 25 to 39 in good health and CMV-seropositive. The sequenced sample consisted of PBMCs. V is TRBV11-3 and J is TRBJ1-4; 7 bases map to TRBD1. The CDR3 bases are TGTGCCAGCAGCCCCCCCGGACAGGCTAATGAAAAACTGTTTTTT. Translating it yields CASSPPGQANEKLFF.